This record concerns one T cell receptor beta chain sequence. This clonotype was seen at least ten times. Its antigen specificity is not known. One junction end disagrees with the germline gene, perhaps due to a read error. Reading from cysteine to phenylalanine, the CDR3 counts 14 amino acids. The retained sequence is limited to the CDR3, 42 bases, with the frame set at the first base. This sample stems from a study of CD8 T cells in ankylosing spondylitis (dated by TCRdb to between 2016 and 2019). Looking at the study overall: The study set out to find disease-linked TCR variants by profiling T cell receptor beta repertoires in ankylosing spondylitis patients and healthy donors. The full study cohort comprised around 25 ankylosing spondylitis patients and 85 to 120 healthy donors. Peripheral blood was sampled, and synovial fluid was also collected from ankylosing spondylitis patients. Study-level results and caveats: A TCR beta motif made up of 7 to 9 highly homologous amino acid variants appeared to be characteristic of blood from ankylosing spondylitis patients. The disease-linked clones were reported as significantly enriched in matched synovial fluid samples from ankylosing spondylitis patients. Some motif variants had previously been reported in the synovial fluid and blood of reactive arthritis patients, which suggests shared mechanisms of disease initiation. The disease-linked clones had a CD8+ phenotype and were found at relatively low frequencies in peripheral blood.

The sequencer listed for this sample is Illumina HiSeq 2500. Quantitative 5'-RACE with molecular barcodes was used to prepare TCR beta libraries. In the source study's methods: To identify disease-linked TCR variants, a new computational method was used, one built on a probabilistic model of VDJ rearrangement. TCRdb ran its own pipeline on the public reads, namely fastp trimming at Q25 and MiXCR clone calling, and kept in-frame beta chains. Rows are combined by CDR3 protein, so each entry shows the most common genes and DNA. These V and J calls derive from TCRdb rather than the authors' analysis. The sample data list hundreds of thousands of distinct CDR3 sequences, and about 13% of these were observed just once. 6.8% of the sample belongs to the ten largest clones.

Recombination connected TRBV12-3 or TRBV12-4 to TRBJ2-7, with 10 junctional bases fitting TRBD2. The sequencing sample was made of blood, either unsorted or a sorted T cell fraction (not recorded which). The clonotype originates from a male donor with ankylosing spondylitis. In nucleotides, the sequence is TGTGCCAGCAGTTTGGATATCCACAGCGCTAGCGGGAGCTTC. Its translation is CASSLDIHSASGSF.